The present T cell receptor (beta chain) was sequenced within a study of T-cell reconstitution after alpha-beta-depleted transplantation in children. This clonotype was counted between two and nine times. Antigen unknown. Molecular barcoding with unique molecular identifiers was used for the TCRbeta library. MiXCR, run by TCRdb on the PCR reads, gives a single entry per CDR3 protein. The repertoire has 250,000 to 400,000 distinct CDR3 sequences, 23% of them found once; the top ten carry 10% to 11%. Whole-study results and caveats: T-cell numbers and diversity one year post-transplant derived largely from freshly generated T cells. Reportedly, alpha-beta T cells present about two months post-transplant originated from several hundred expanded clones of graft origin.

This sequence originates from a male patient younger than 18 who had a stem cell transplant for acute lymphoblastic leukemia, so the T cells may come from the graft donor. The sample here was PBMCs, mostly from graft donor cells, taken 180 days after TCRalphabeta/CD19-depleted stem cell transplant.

In DNA, the CDR3 is TGTGCCACCAGCAGAGCCGAGGTAGCCACCGGGGAGCTGTTTTTT. As protein: CATSRAEVATGELFF. This sequence joins TRBV15 and TRBJ2-2; no clear D gene. This CDR3 region has 15 residues. V was trimmed by 1 base and J by 4 bases, leaving 10 bases between them. CDR1 and CDR2 from the germline V gene are LNHNV and YYDKDF (reference sequence).